This T cell receptor beta chain was sequenced during a study of persistence of HIV-infected CD4 T cells. Whole-study context: Suppressive ART had lasted a median of roughly eight years. Multiple blood draws of up to about 200 mL, except two donors with single leukapheresis.

Germline assignment: CDR1 KGHSH and CDR2 LQKENI. The CDR3 contains 15 residues. V lost 6 bases and J lost 0; bases outside the gene matches: 3. Sequencing used immunoSEQ version 4 in survey mode. Here immunoSEQ multiplex PCR was the method, and the copy in TCRdb shows in-frame clones only, minus some. Among about 6,500 clones listed, 79% were seen once. Cells were stimulated with CMV-infected fibroblast lysates at roughly 10 ug/mL. Sorting selected CD4+ T cells upregulating both CD40 ligand and CD69. CD8+ T cells were removed from PBMCs prior to stimulation. For around 17 hours, CD8-depleted PBMCs received anti-CD28/CD49d costimulation, a CD40-blocking antibody and enfuvirtide. This clone is labeled medium-sized. Antigen specificity is unknown.

The specimen was CD4+ T cells sorted from PBMCs after roughly 18-hour stimulation, collected from a patient who received antiretroviral therapy. V usage is TRBV18 and J usage is TRBJ2-1; 9 bases fit TRBD2. The TCR originated in an adult woman with HIV who was CMV-seropositive. The CDR3 sequence: CASSRGGSSYNEQFF. CDR3 coding DNA: TGTGCCAGCTCGCGGGGGGGTAGCTCCTACAATGAGCAGTTCTTC.